Sequencing of this T cell receptor beta chain was carried out in a study of CD8+CD57+ T cells in acquired aplastic anemia (dated 2018 in TCRdb). Looking at the study overall: DNA extracted from sorted CD4+ and CD8+ cells had a mean of approximately 3.3 ug, with a range of roughly 0.2 to 27.4 ug. CD8+CD57+ expansion was defined as frequency above the mean frequency observed in healthy subjects.

The germline V gene (reference sequence) provides CDR1 GTSNPN and CDR2 SVGIG. V loses 6 bases, J loses 0 bases, and the germline ends lie 15 bases apart. The CDR3 starts with the cysteine, ends with the phenylalanine, and has 14 residues. The CDR3 DNA has 42 bases and is translated from base 1. On the study overall, not on this receptor specifically: No significant difference in CD8+ Simpson's diversity was found between patients and healthy controls (P=0.060). Around 28 CD8+ CDR3 sequences were found to be shared between patients and controls, but these sequences appeared to be highly expressed in patients and within the immunodominant clones of the patients.

Genomic DNA served as template for TCR beta VDJ combination and CDR3 sequence profiling. An Illumina HiSeq 2000 was used for TCR repertoire sequencing. On the study's bioinformatics: TRBV/TRBJ rearrangement plots, CDR3 size and DJ length profiles, and Simpson's diversity index were used to assess repertoires. The most abundant DNA sequence in the deep sequencing data was taken as the immunodominant clone. CDR3 amino acid sequences were checked for sharing across subjects and were also compared against the VDJdb database and published repertoires. The public reads were reprocessed in TCRdb via fastp at Q25 and MiXCR, keeping in-frame beta chains. CDR3 protein sequences are deduplicated, and each keeps its most common genes and DNA. The V and J calls reflect TCRdb's pipeline rather than the authors' work. The sample data list 75,000 to 80,000 distinct CDR3 sequences, and around 70% of these were observed just once. The ten top clones hold roughly 80% of the sample.

Flow cytometry had shown CD8+CD57+ cell expansion in the patients selected for sequencing. Every patient had severe acquired aplastic anemia, diagnosed using the International Study of Aplastic Anemia and Agranulocytosis and Camitta criteria. No patient had received any therapy when blood was sampled. In the study, sorted CD4+ and CD8+ blood T cells from patients with severe aplastic anemia and from healthy subjects underwent deep sequencing of TCR repertoires. Patients were enrolled in the USA under clinicaltrials.gov protocols 00001620, 01623167, 00001397, 00071045, 00081523 and 00961064. Ficoll-Paque density gradient centrifugation was used to isolate peripheral blood mononuclear cells. CD4+ and CD8+ T cells were sorted by FACS or magnetic beads before DNA extraction. This clonotype was detected ten times or more. What this receptor recognizes is not known. Base qualities are missing; no much larger clone stands one base away.

The sequencing sample was made of sorted CD4+, CD8+, or CD8+CD57+ T cells (not recorded which) from PBMCs. This clonotype was obtained from a human donor with aplastic anemia. The chain couples TRBV30 to TRBJ2-7; the D gene is possibly TRBD1, with 7 bases matching. The CDR3 region: CACHGTAGSYEQYF. DNA sequence: TGTGCCTGCCACGGGACAGCGGGCTCCTACGAGCAGTACTTC.